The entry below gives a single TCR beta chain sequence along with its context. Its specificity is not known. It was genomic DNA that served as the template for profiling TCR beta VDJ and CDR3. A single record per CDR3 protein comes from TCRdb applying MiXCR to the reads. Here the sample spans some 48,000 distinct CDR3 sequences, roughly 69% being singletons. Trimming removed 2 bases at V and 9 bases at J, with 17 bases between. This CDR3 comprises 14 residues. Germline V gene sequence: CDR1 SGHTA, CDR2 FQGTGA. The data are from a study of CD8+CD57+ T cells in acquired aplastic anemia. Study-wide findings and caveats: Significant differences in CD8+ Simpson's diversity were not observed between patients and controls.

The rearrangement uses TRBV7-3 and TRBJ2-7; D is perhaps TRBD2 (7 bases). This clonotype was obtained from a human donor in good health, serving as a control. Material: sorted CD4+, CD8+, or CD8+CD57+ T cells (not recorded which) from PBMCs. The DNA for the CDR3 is TGTGCCAGCAGCTTAGTTGGCGGGGGCCAATGGCAGTACTTC. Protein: CASSLVGGGQWQYF.